These 2 T cell receptor beta chains came from one sample sequenced in a study of T cells in Graves' hyperthyroidism and ophthalmopathy. TCR beta CDR3 regions were amplified from RNA transcripts. The HTBI primer set drove a first-round RT-PCR of the TCR CDR3. TCRdb used MiXCR to reprocess the multiplex PCR reads, holding one entry per CDR3 protein. The sample contains hundreds of thousands of distinct CDR3 sequences, under 45% of which appear only once. Source material: blood. Every receptor here comes from a middle-aged woman with Graves' hyperthyroidism.

The chain has TRBV29-1 and TRBJ2-7; maybe TRBD2 (6 bases). CDR1 is SQVTM and CDR2 is ANQGSEA in the germline V gene. CDR3 length: 12 residues. V was shortened by 5 bases and J by 3 bases, with 11 bases between the two germline ends. The CDR3 spells CSVTLGGYEQYF. Written as DNA, the CDR3 is TGCAGCGTTACGTTGGGGGGCTACGAGCAGTACTTC.

The chain employs TRBV4-1 and TRBJ1-2; 8 nucleotides align to TRBD1. The junction had 10 bases not matched to a gene; V was cut back by 4 bases and J by 3 bases. CDR3 size: 16 residues. Germline loops: CDR1 MGHRA, CDR2 YSYEKL. This CDR3 is CASSPLGQGAYYGYTF. CDR3 nucleotide sequence: TGCGCCAGCAGCCCACTGGGGCAGGGGGCATACTATGGCTACACCTTC.